Below are 27 T cell receptor beta chains sequenced from a single sample in a study of blood T cell repertoires in COVID-19. This table comes from immunoSEQ multiplex PCR, and its TCRdb copy is limited to in-frame clones, with some not included. The sample has 250,000 to 300,000 clones, around nine tenths seen once; the top ten hold approximately 12%. Sequenced input: peripheral blood. These receptors came from a woman aged 25 to 39 with COVID-19, enrolled during active disease.

This chain uses TRBV30 with TRBJ2-1, with 7 bases aligning to TRBD2. The CDR3 sequence is 12 residues long. The V gene end was trimmed by 1 base and the J gene end by 9 bases; junction bases not matched to a gene: 3. Per germline, CDR1 GTSNPN and CDR2 SVGIG (reference sequence). CDR3 protein: CAWSGPGGEQFF. CDR3 sequence (DNA): TGTGCCTGGAGTGGCCCGGGGGGTGAGCAGTTCTTC.

This clone is a singleton in its sample. The V call is TRBV12-3 or TRBV12-4, the J call TRBJ1-6; no definite D call. The ends were cut back, 5 bases at V and 10 bases at J, with 9 bases in the middle. The CDR3 spans 12 residues. The CDR3 sequence is CASSILGSPLHF. The DNA for the CDR3 is TGTGCCAGCAGTATTCTAGGATCACCCCTCCACTTT.

This rearrangement joins TRBV3-1 (or the pseudogene TRBV3-2) to TRBJ1-5, with D uncertain. Trimming stripped 4 bases from V and 2 bases from J, with 12 bases between. Germline loops: CDR1 LGHDT, CDR2 YNNKEL (reference sequence). The CDR3 length is 15 residues. CDR3 in DNA: TGTGCCAGCAGCCCCCGCGGGCAGCGCAATCAGCCCCAGCATTTT. It encodes CASSPRGQRNQPQHF.

The rearrangement joins TRBV11-2 to TRBJ2-1; possible D gene TRBD1, 5 bases. The germline V and J ends were trimmed by 4 bases and 0 bases, with 22 bases remaining between them. This CDR3 comprises 19 residues. Germline V lookup: CDR1 SGHAT, CDR2 FQNNGV. CDR3 protein: CASSSPLVAQASSYNEQFF. CDR3 coding DNA: TGTGCCAGCAGCTCGCCCCTCGTAGCACAGGCGAGCTCCTACAATGAGCAGTTCTTC.

This chain connects TRBV3-1 (or the pseudogene TRBV3-2) to TRBJ1-6, with TRBD1 as a possible D gene (5 bases). V gave up 3 bases and J gave up 11 bases, with 11 bases separating them. This CDR3 comprises 13 residues. CDR1 LGHDT and CDR2 YNNKEL come from the germline V gene (reference sequence). This CDR3 is CASSHRESPPLHF. CDR3 nucleotides: TGTGCCAGCAGCCACAGGGAATCTCCACCCCTCCACTTT.

The chain is built from TRBV19 and TRBJ2-7; the D gene is possibly TRBD2 (6 bases). The V gene lost 6 bases and the J gene lost 6 bases, with 18 bases spanning the gap. The CDR3 runs to 14 residues. The V gene's germline CDR1 is LNHDA and CDR2 SQIVND (reference sequence). The CDR3 protein is CASSPLGGLREQYF. CDR3 nucleotide sequence: TGTGCCAGTAGCCCCCTCGGGGGACTGCGCGAGCAGTACTTC. Based on the CDR3 plus reference TRBV19 and TRBJ2-7, the full variable domain is DGGITQSPKYLFRKEGQNVTLSCEQNLNHDAMYWYRQDPGQGLRLIYYSQIVNDFQKGDIAEGYSVSREKKESFPLTVTSAQKNPTAFYLCASSPLGGLREQYFGPGTRLTVT.

The rearrangement joins TRBV11-2 to TRBJ2-1; D ambiguous. CDR3 length: 13 amino acids. Trimming stripped 3 bases from V and 7 bases from J, with 10 bases between. In germline, CDR1 is SGHAT, CDR2 FQNNGV. The CDR3 sequence: CASSLVRMNEQFF. The CDR3 coding sequence is TGTGCCAGCAGCTTGGTCAGGATGAATGAGCAGTTCTTC.

This chain connects TRBV2 to TRBJ2-5; D is ambiguous. The V end was cut by 4 bases, the J end by 5 bases, with 11 bases between. The CDR3 has 13 residues. Germline loops: CDR1 SNHLY, CDR2 FYNNEI. In DNA form, the CDR3 reads TGTGCCAGCAGTGCGCGGAGTGGCGAGACCCAGTACTTC. It encodes CASSARSGETQYF.

The chain recombines TRBV4-2 with TRBJ2-7; tentatively, D is TRBD1 (6 bases). The V end was cut by 4 bases, the J end by 1 base, with 8 bases between. This CDR3 is built from 13 residues. Looked up from germline, CDR1 is LGHNA and CDR2 is YNFKEQ. CDR3: CASSRGQSYEQYF. CDR3 in DNA: TGTGCCAGCAGCCGAGGACAGTCCTACGAGCAGTACTTC.

The chain couples TRBV6-6 to TRBJ1-2; D is ambiguous. Germline loops: CDR1 MNHNY, CDR2 SVGAGI (reference sequence). Deletions cut 0 bases from V and 8 bases from J, with 13 bases between. The CDR3 runs to 14 residues. The CDR3 DNA reads TGTGCCAGCAGTTACTCCGACTCTACTGGGGGCTACACCTTC. Its protein is CASSYSDSTGGYTF.

The rearrangement uses TRBV10-2 and TRBJ2-7, with D possibly matching TRBD2 (6 bases). This CDR3 has 13 amino acids. CDR1 is WSHSY, CDR2 SAAADI, per germline. The ends were cut back, 6 bases at V and 4 bases at J, with 13 bases in the middle. CDR3 in amino acids: CASRDTAGYEQYF. CDR3 in DNA: TGCGCCAGCAGGGACACTGCGGGATACGAGCAGTACTTC.

The CDR3 DNA follows: TGTGCCAGCAGCGCGTCGGGACTGATGAACACCGGGGAGCTGTTTTTT. Its translation is CASSASGLMNTGELFF. The chain is built from TRBV11-3 and TRBJ2-2; tentatively, D is TRBD2 (6 bases). The V and J ends lost 5 bases and 1 base respectively, with 14 bases between them. CDR3 length: 16 amino acids. Germline V lookup: CDR1 SGHNT, CDR2 YENEEA. Based on the CDR3 plus reference TRBV11-3 and TRBJ2-2, the full variable domain is EAGVVQSPRYKIIEKKQPVAFWCNPISGHNTLYWYLQNLGQGPELLIRYENEEAVDDSQLPKDRFSAERLKGVDSTLKIQPAELGDSAVYLCASSASGLMNTGELFFGEGSRLTVL.

The chain is built from TRBV5-1 and TRBJ1-1; 10 bases match TRBD1. The CDR3 is 17 amino acids. J was trimmed by 0 bases and V by 1 base; bases with no gene match: 6. The germline CDR1 and CDR2 sequences are SGHRS and YFSETQ. The CDR3 sequence: CASSLQGQGTMNTEAFF. The CDR3 coding sequence is TGCGCCAGCAGCTTGCAGGGACAGGGGACCATGAACACTGAAGCTTTCTTT.

The genes are TRBV28 and TRBJ2-7; no definite D call. The CDR3 extends over 14 amino acids. Germline V gene sequence: CDR1 MDHEN, CDR2 SYDVKM. The V end was cut by 2 bases, the J end by 1 base, with 9 bases between. The CDR3 sequence is CASSLILESYEQYF. In DNA, the CDR3 is TGTGCCAGCAGTTTAATTCTAGAATCCTACGAGCAGTACTTC.

V gene TRBV10-3 combines with J gene TRBJ1-2; the D gene is possibly TRBD1 (6 bases). Germline CDR1 is ENHRY and CDR2 is SYGVKD. The CDR3 is 10 residues long. V was clipped by 9 bases and J by 6 bases, with 8 bases between them. The CDR3 region has the DNA TGTGCCATAAGGGGGAATGGCTACACCTTC. Amino acid sequence: CAIRGNGYTF.

There are a few counts of this clone. The chain carries TRBV4-2 and TRBJ1-2; 8 bases agree with TRBD1. Per the germline V gene, CDR1 is LGHNA and CDR2 is YNFKEQ. The CDR3 extends over 16 amino acids. After removal of 0 bases from V and 8 bases from J, the junction contained 11 bases not matched to a gene. The CDR3 DNA reads TGTGCCAGCAGCCAAGATCAAATAGGACAGGGTTACGGCTACACCTTC. It yields the protein CASSQDQIGQGYGYTF.

J is TRBJ1-1 and V is TRBV5-5, with D unresolved. V lost 4 bases and J lost 3, with 10 bases in between. The CDR3 spans 13 residues. The germline V gene encodes CDR1 SGHKS and CDR2 YYEKEE (reference sequence). The CDR3: CASSLGIHTEAFF. CDR3 coding DNA: TGTGCCAGCAGCCTCGGGATTCACACTGAAGCTTTCTTT.

The chain couples TRBV24-1 to TRBJ2-3, with D uncertain. V was shortened by 5 bases and J by 2 bases, with 7 bases between the two germline ends. From germline, CDR1 is KGHDR and CDR2 SFDVKD. The CDR3 is 13 residues long. The CDR3 protein is CATSARNTDTQYF. In DNA, the CDR3 is TGTGCCACCAGTGCGAGGAACACAGATACGCAGTATTTT.

The J gene is TRBJ2-5, the V gene TRBV30; 7 nucleotides match TRBD1. With 5 bases clipped from V and 1 base from J, the junction kept 1 base outside the gene matches. Germline V gene lookup returns CDR1 GTSNPN and CDR2 SVGIG (reference sequence). The CDR3 runs to 12 residues. CDR3 DNA: TGTGCCTGGTGGGACAGCCAAGAGACCCAGTACTTC. Its translation: CAWWDSQETQYF. The variable domain in full, completed from reference TRBV30 and TRBJ2-5, reads SQTIHQWPATLVQPVGSPLSLECTVEGTSNPNLYWYRQAAGRGLQLLFYSVGIGQISSEVPQNLSASRPQDRQFILSSKKLLLSDSGFYLCAWWDSQETQYFGPGTRLLVL.

This chain links TRBV7-6 with TRBJ2-1; D possibly corresponds to TRBD1 (5 bases). Germline assignment: CDR1 SGHVS and CDR2 FNYEAQ. The CDR3 is made up of 13 amino acids. Deletions cut 1 base from V and 10 bases from J, with 11 bases between. In nucleotides, the CDR3 is TGTGCCAGCAGCTTAGACAGGAGTCGGGAGCAGTTCTTC. Translated, it gives CASSLDRSREQFF.

V usage is TRBV10-3 and J usage is TRBJ1-1; TRBD1 might be the D (6 bases). Trimming cost V 8 bases and J 0 bases, with 7 bases left between them. Germline-derived CDR1 and CDR2 are ENHRY and SYGVKD. There are 12 residues in the CDR3. The CDR3 sequence: CAIGQMNTEAFF. The CDR3 DNA follows: TGTGCCATCGGACAGATGAACACTGAAGCTTTCTTT.

J is TRBJ1-2 and V is TRBV28; D gene unclear. The CDR3 length is 14 residues. Trimming took 10 bases from V and 1 from J, leaving 16 bases between them. Germline V gene sequence: CDR1 MDHEN, CDR2 SYDVKM. CDR3 amino acids: CATWGGKVNYGYTF. DNA for the CDR3: TGTGCCACCTGGGGAGGGAAAGTTAACTATGGCTACACCTTC.

This chain joins TRBV7-9 and TRBJ1-2, with 8 bases identical to TRBD1. This CDR3 is built from 16 residues. Germline values: CDR1 SEHNR, CDR2 FQNEAQ (reference sequence). Losses at the gene ends were 1 base for V and 0 bases for J; bases not matched to a gene: 4. The CDR3 protein is CASSLGTGTTNYGYTF. For the CDR3, the DNA is TGTGCCAGCAGCTTAGGGACAGGGACGACTAACTATGGCTACACCTTC.

The V call is TRBV6-6, the J call TRBJ1-3; 8 nucleotides align to TRBD1. The junction had 0 bases not matched to a gene; V was cut back by 2 bases and J by 0 bases. Germline V gives CDR1 MNHNY, CDR2 SVGAGI (reference sequence). The CDR3 is 15 amino acids. The CDR3 DNA sequence: TGTGCCAGCAGTTACACAGGGGGCTCTGGAAACACCATATATTTT. This encodes CASSYTGGSGNTIYF.

The rearrangement links TRBV14 to TRBJ2-7; 9 nucleotides match TRBD2. This CDR3 comprises 12 residues. J gave up 6 bases and V 6 bases, and 3 bases lay outside the gene matches. Germline CDR1 and CDR2: SGHDN and FVKESK. CDR3 sequence: CASSAGGPEQYF. CDR3 DNA sequence: TGTGCCAGCAGTGCGGGGGGGCCCGAGCAGTACTTC.

At least ten counts were recorded for this clone. The chain has TRBV7-9 and TRBJ2-5; 8 bases agree with TRBD2. The CDR3 sequence is 13 residues long. With V trimmed by 1 base and J by 6 bases, 1 base remained unmatched. Germline V gene lookup returns CDR1 SEHNR and CDR2 FQNEAQ (reference sequence). The CDR3 sequence: CASSLDSGKTQYF. As DNA, the CDR3 is TGTGCCAGCAGCTTAGATAGCGGGAAGACCCAGTACTTC.

This chain joins TRBV7-9 and TRBJ1-6; possibly TRBD1 for D (6 bases). V was pared by 6 bases and J by 0 bases, with 12 bases between. From germline, CDR1 is SEHNR and CDR2 FQNEAQ (reference sequence). This CDR3 is built from 16 residues. CDR3 region: CASSPGTHSYNSPLHF. The CDR3 DNA follows: TGTGCCAGCAGTCCCGGGACACACTCCTATAATTCACCCCTCCACTTT.